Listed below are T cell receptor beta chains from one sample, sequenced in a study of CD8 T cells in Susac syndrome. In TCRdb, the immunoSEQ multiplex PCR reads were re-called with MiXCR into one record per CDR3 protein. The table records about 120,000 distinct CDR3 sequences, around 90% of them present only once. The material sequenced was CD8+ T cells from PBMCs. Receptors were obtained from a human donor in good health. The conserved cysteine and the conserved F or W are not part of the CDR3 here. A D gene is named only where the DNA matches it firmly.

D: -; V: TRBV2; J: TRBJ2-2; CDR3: ASSVAGNRGTGELF
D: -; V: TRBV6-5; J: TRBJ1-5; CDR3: ASSYKGNSNQPQH
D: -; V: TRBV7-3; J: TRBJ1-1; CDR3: ASSLAGLMNTEAF
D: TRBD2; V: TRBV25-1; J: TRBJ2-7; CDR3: ASSVGRAEQY
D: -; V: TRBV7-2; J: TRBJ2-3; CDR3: ASSYGIADTQY
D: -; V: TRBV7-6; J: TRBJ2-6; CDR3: ASSVTPLRSSGANVLT
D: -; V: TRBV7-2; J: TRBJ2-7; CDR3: ASSVDSYEQY
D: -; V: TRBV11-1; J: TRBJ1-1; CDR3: ASSFQQGNTEAF
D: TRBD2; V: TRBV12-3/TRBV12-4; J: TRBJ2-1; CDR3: ASSLFGAGGMRNEQF
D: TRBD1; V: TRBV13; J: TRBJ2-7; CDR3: ASSEGQGFEQY
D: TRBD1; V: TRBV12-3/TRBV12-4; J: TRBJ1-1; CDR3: ASTLQGAVTEAF
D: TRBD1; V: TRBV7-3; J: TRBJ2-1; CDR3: ASSLTGAYNEQF
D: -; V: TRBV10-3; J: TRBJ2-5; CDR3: AISETPGAEETQY
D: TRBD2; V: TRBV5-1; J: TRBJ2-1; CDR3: ASSTGTSGYNEQF
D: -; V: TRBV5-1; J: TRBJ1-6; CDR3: ASSLGGTTPLH
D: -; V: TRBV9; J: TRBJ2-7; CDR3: ASSAFDGLSYEQY
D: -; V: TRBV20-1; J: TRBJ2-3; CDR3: SAPFISDTQY
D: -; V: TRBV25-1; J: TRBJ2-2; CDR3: ASSEPGVYAGELF
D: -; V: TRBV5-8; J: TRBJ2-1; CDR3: ASSLGGYEQF
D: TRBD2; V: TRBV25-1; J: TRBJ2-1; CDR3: ASSEWTSGSYNEQF
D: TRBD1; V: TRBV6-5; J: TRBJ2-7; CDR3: ASSYNTGDYEQY
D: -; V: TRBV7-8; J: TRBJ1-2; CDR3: ASSSGILRYGYT
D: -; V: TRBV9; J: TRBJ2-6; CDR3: ASSSSRTSSSGANVLT
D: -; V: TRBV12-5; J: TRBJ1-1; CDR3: AAQPGQPNTEAF
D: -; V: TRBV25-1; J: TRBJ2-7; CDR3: ASSEEGRGSNEQY
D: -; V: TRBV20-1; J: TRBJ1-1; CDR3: SARAQIRTNTEAF
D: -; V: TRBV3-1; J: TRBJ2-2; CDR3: ASSSTRTGELF
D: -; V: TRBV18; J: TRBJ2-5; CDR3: ASSPPSRETQY
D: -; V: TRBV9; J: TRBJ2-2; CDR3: ASSVDGSAGELF
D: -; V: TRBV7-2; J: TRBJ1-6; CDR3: ASSPSIGVNSPLH
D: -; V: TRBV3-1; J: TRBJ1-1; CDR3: ASSQDGNPNTEAF
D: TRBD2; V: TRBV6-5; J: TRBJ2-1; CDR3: ASSFSGRGDNEQF
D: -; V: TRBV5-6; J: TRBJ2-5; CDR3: ASNRGQETQY
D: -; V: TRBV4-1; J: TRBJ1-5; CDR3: ASSQEGTWSNQPQH
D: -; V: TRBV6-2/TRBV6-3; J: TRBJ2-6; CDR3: ASSYFEGAGANVLT
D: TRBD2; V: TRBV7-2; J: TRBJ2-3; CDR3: ASSLSGRGGDTQY
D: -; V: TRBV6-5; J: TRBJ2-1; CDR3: ASSYGTPGNEQF
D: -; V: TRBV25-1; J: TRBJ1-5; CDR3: ASSDGQGNQPQH
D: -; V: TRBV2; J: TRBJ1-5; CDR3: ASRPDGTADQPQH
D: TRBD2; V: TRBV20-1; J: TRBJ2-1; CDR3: SATLGTSGVNEQF
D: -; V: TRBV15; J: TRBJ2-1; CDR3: ATSRDRLVHNEQF
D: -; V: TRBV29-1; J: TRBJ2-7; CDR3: SVAGLGLYEQY
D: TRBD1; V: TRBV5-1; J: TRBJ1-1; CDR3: LSGTGGSNTEAF
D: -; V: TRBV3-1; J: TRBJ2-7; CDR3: ASSHRSPEMKQY
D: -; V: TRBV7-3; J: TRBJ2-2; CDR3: ASTMTSGELF
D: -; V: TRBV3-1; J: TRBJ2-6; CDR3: ASIGSGTNVLT
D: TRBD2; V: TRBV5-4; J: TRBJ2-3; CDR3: ASRRDGGTDTQY
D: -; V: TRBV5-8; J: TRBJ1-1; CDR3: ASSWGQGPPSWTEAF
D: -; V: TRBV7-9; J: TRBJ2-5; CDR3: ASSLGEGVRETQY
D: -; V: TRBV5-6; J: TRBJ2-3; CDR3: ASSLAEINTDTQY
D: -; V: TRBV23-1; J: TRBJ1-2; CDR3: ASSQSRGYT
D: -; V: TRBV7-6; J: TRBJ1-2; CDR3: ASSRPSDYGYT
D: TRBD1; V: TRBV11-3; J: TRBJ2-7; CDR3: ASSPGQGTEQY
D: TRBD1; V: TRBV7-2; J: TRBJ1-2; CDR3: ASSYDPRGGYT
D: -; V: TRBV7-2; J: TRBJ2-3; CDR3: ASSLRTDTQY
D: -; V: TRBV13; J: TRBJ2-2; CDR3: ASSPWDGQNTGELF
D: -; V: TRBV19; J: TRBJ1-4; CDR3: ASSLRDDEKLF
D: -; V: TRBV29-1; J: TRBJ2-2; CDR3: SVSVMAPNTGELF
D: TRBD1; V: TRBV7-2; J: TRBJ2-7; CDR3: ASSSDRGSDEQY
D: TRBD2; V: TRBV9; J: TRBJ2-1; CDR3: ASSVGSTSGAYNEQF